The rows below give T cell receptor beta chains drawn from one sample of a study of T-cell reconstitution after alpha-beta-depleted transplantation in children. TCRdb reprocessed the PCR reads with MiXCR, giving one entry per CDR3 protein. The table lists about 300,000 distinct CDR3 sequences, over 9.5% of them singletons, with approximately 7% in the top ten. Sample: PBMCs, taken before TCRalphabeta/CD19-depleted stem cell transplant. These receptors originate from a boy under three years old with acute myeloid leukemia, due to receive a stem cell transplant. CDR3s include the opening cysteine and the closing phenylalanine or tryptophan. A D gene is named only where the DNA matches it firmly. A row's size may be missing; if present it is once, few, many or a size class.

j_call d_call v_call clone_size cdr3_nt cdr3_aa
TRBJ2-2 TRBD2 TRBV20-1 many TGCAGTGCTAGAGATAGGATAGCGGGGGCTAACACCGGGGAGCTGTTTTTT CSARDRIAGANTGELFF
TRBJ2-7 NA TRBV6-1 NA TGTGCCAGCAGTGAAGCGCACAACGAGCAGTACTTC CASSEAHNEQYF
TRBJ2-3 NA TRBV5-1 many TGCGCCAGCAGAGACCAGGGGAGCGCAGATACGCAGTATTTT CASRDQGSADTQYF
TRBJ2-1 TRBD2 TRBV28 many TGTGCCAGCAGTCCGGGACTAGGAGTGAGGGAGCAGTTCTTC CASSPGLGVREQFF
TRBJ1-2 NA TRBV10-3 NA TGTGCCATCAGAGAGGGAGCAGGGCCCTACTATGGCTACACCTTC CAIREGAGPYYGYTF
TRBJ2-5 TRBD2 TRBV29-1 many TGCAGCGTTAGGACTAGTGGAGAGACCCAGTACTTC CSVRTSGETQYF
TRBJ2-2 NA TRBV4-3 many TGCGCCAGCAGCCAATGGCAGAACACCGGGGAGCTGTTTTTT CASSQWQNTGELFF
TRBJ2-2 TRBD2 TRBV3-1 many TGTGCCAGCAGCCGGACTAGCGGGAACACCGGGGAGCTGTTTTTT CASSRTSGNTGELFF
TRBJ2-1 TRBD2 TRBV12-3/TRBV12-4 few TGTGCCAGCACTCGTCGGGGGGGGGCCTACAATGAGCAGTTCTTC CASTRRGGAYNEQFF
TRBJ2-1 NA TRBV4-1 many TGCGCCAGCAGCCAGGTAGGGGTTGTCTCCTACAATGAGCAGTTCTTC CASSQVGVVSYNEQFF
TRBJ2-3 NA TRBV5-4 NA TGTGCCAGCAGCTTGGGAGCGGCGATCACAGATACGCAGTATTTT CASSLGAAITDTQYF
TRBJ2-1 NA TRBV11-2 many TGTGCCAGCAGCTTAGTGAGTGGGCTAACGAGCTCCTACAATGAGCAGTTCTTC CASSLVSGLTSSYNEQFF
TRBJ2-4 NA TRBV5-1 many TGCGCCAGCAGCTCTGGACGGCAAAACATTCAGTACTTC CASSSGRQNIQYF
TRBJ2-1 NA TRBV7-3 NA TGTGCCAGCAGCTCAAGCCGGGGGCGGGGTGAGCAGTTCTTC CASSSSRGRGEQFF
TRBJ2-3 TRBD2 TRBV9 many TGTGCCAGCAGCGTAGATCGGGAGGGAGCCGATACGCAGTATTTT CASSVDREGADTQYF
TRBJ2-3 NA TRBV4-3 few TGCGCCAGCAGCCAAGATCGACCTCCAGATACGCAGTATTTT CASSQDRPPDTQYF
TRBJ2-7 TRBD1 TRBV4-3 many TGCGCCAGCAGCCGGGGACAGGGGCCCTACGAGCAGTACTTC CASSRGQGPYEQYF
TRBJ1-1 NA TRBV29-1 many TGCAGCGTTTCCACAGATCCCAACACTGAAGCTTTCTTT CSVSTDPNTEAFF
TRBJ2-1 TRBD1 TRBV5-5 many TGTGCCAGCAGCTTGGGGGGACAGGGTCTCTACAATGAGCAGTTCTTC CASSLGGQGLYNEQFF
TRBJ2-7 NA TRBV5-6 many TGTGCCAGCAGCAGGGGTGGGGGACGGACCTACGAGCAGTACTTC CASSRGGGRTYEQYF
TRBJ2-1 NA TRBV7-8 many TGTGCCAGCAGCTTATATGGTGAGCAGTTCTTC CASSLYGEQFF
TRBJ2-1 NA TRBV24-1 many TGTGCCACCAGTGCCCCTGCCGGGAGCTCCTACAATGAGCAGTTCTTC CATSAPAGSSYNEQFF
TRBJ2-3 NA TRBV5-1 many TGCGCCAGCAGCTGGGACAGCACAGATACGCAGTATTTT CASSWDSTDTQYF
TRBJ2-5 TRBD2 TRBV7-2 many TGTGCCAGCAGCTTCCGAATCCGGGGGGGACAAGAGACCCAGTACTTC CASSFRIRGGQETQYF
TRBJ2-1 NA TRBV12-3/TRBV12-4 many TGTGCCAGCAGTTTCTGGGATCGTCAGTTCTTC CASSFWDRQFF
TRBJ2-2 NA TRBV27 many TGTGCCAGCAGCCCAGGTCATAGGGGAATCACCGGGGAGCTGTTTTTT CASSPGHRGITGELFF
TRBJ2-3 NA TRBV7-9 many TGTGCCAGCAGCTTAGATCTGGGCAGTACAGATACGCAGTATTTT CASSLDLGSTDTQYF
TRBJ1-6 NA TRBV5-1 NA TGCGCCAGCAGCTTTTCCCAGGGAGAGTATAATTCACCCCTCCACTTT CASSFSQGEYNSPLHF
TRBJ2-1 TRBD2 TRBV5-1 many TGCGCCAGCAGCTTGGAACGGGACTACCTACTGGACTACTGGGATGAGCAGTTCTTC CASSLERDYLLDYWDEQFF
TRBJ2-7 TRBD1 TRBV11-2 many TGTGCCAGCAGCTTAAGCCGGACAGGGTTGCTAAGGAGCTCCTACGAGCAGTACTTC CASSLSRTGLLRSSYEQYF
TRBJ2-7 NA TRBV7-2 few TGTGCCAGCAGCTCCGACAGGATCTCCTACGAGCAGTACTTC CASSSDRISYEQYF
TRBJ1-3 TRBD1 TRBV5-1 NA TGCGCCAGCAGCTTGGACCATGACAGGGGATGGGAAAACACCATATATTTT CASSLDHDRGWENTIYF
TRBJ2-1 TRBD2 TRBV11-2 many TGTGCCAGCAGCTGGGCGGGAGCGCGAGGTGAGCAGTTCTTC CASSWAGARGEQFF
TRBJ2-5 TRBD2 TRBV2 NA TGTGCCAGGCGGGGTCTCGGACTAGCGGGAGAGACATGGGTGGAGACCCAGTACTTC CARRGLGLAGETWVETQYF
TRBJ2-1 TRBD2 TRBV13 few TGTGCCAGCAGCCCCGGGACAGGGACTAGCGGGTTTGTTTACAATGAGCAGTTCTTC CASSPGTGTSGFVYNEQFF
TRBJ2-5 NA TRBV18 NA TGTGCCAGCTCGCGGCAGGGGCCTATAGGGGAGACCCAGTACTTC CASSRQGPIGETQYF
TRBJ1-3 NA TRBV29-1 few TGCAGCGTTGAAAAAGGGGGAGCCGGAAACACCATATATTTT CSVEKGGAGNTIYF
TRBJ1-1 TRBD1 TRBV6-5 many TGTGCCAGCAGTTACTCTAGAGTATCCAGGGGGTCTTTCTTT CASSYSRVSRGSFF
TRBJ2-7 TRBD1 TRBV28 NA TGTGCCAGCAGTCCCCTCGACGCGGGACAGGGCTGGCACGAGCAGTACTTC CASSPLDAGQGWHEQYF
TRBJ2-7 TRBD2 TRBV6-5 many TGTGCCAGCAGTTACTCGATTGGGACTACTATCTACGATGAGCAGTACTTC CASSYSIGTTIYDEQYF
TRBJ2-7 NA TRBV20-1 many TGCAGTGCTAGTACCGCAGGCCCCTACGAGCAGTACTTC CSASTAGPYEQYF
TRBJ1-3 NA TRBV7-2 many TGTGCCAGCAGCTTACCCCCAGGATCCTCTGGAAACACCATATATTTT CASSLPPGSSGNTIYF
TRBJ1-2 NA TRBV18 NA TGTGCCAGCTCACCATTAATGGGGGCAGGGGTCAACTATGGCTACACCTTC CASSPLMGAGVNYGYTF
TRBJ1-1 NA TRBV5-1 many TGCGCCAGCAGCTTGGGGAGCCGCACTGAAGCTTTCTTT CASSLGSRTEAFF
TRBJ1-2 NA TRBV5-1 many TGCGCCAGCAGCTTGGAGGGGACCTATGGCTACACCTTC CASSLEGTYGYTF
TRBJ2-1 NA TRBV9 many TGTGCCAGCAGCCCCGACGGGAATTACTACAATGAGCAGTTCTTC CASSPDGNYYNEQFF
TRBJ2-3 NA TRBV20-1 many TGCAGACCCCTCACAGATACGCAGTATTTT CRPLTDTQYF
TRBJ2-1 TRBD2 TRBV29-1 many TGCAGCGTTAGGGGGACTAGCGGCCAGTACAATGAGCAGTTCTTC CSVRGTSGQYNEQFF
TRBJ2-2 NA TRBV12-3/TRBV12-4 many TGTGCCAGCACACCGAGCCCCAACACCGGGGAGCTGTTTTTT CASTPSPNTGELFF
TRBJ1-1 NA TRBV20-1 many TGCAGTGCTAGTGGAGGGACACGGGACACTGAAGCTTTCTTT CSASGGTRDTEAFF
TRBJ1-2 NA TRBV12-3/TRBV12-4 NA TGTGCCAGCAGTCTATACGACGGGGCAGATGGCTACACCTTC CASSLYDGADGYTF
TRBJ2-3 NA TRBV7-9 NA TGTGCCAGCAGCTTAGCCGCCATTATGTGGGATACGCAGTATTTT CASSLAAIMWDTQYF
TRBJ2-5 TRBD1 TRBV20-1 many TGCAGTGCTCCCTCGGACAGGGGGCATACGGAGACCCAGTACTTC CSAPSDRGHTETQYF
TRBJ1-1 NA TRBV7-2 many TGTGCCAGCAGCTCCGGCAGATGGGAGAGCACTGAAGCTTTCTTT CASSSGRWESTEAFF
TRBJ2-7 NA TRBV20-1 many TGCAGTGCTACACCACTAGACGGGGGTTCCTACGAGCAGTACTTC CSATPLDGGSYEQYF
TRBJ1-5 NA TRBV30 many TGTGCCTGGGGGGACGGGGGCAATCAGCCCCAGCATTTT CAWGDGGNQPQHF
TRBJ2-1 NA TRBV7-8 many TGTGCCAGCAGCTTACGGTTTGGCGGAGACGGATCCTACAATGAGCAGTTCTTC CASSLRFGGDGSYNEQFF
TRBJ2-7 TRBD1 TRBV5-1 many TGCGCCAGCAGCTCGACGGACAGGGTAGGGCACTACGAGCAGTACTTC CASSSTDRVGHYEQYF
TRBJ1-1 TRBD1 TRBV25-1 many TGTGCCAGCAGTGAATCCACGGGGACAGGGTGGACTGAAGCTTTCTTT CASSESTGTGWTEAFF